One sample yielded the 20 T cell receptor beta chains listed below, sequenced in a study of T cell responses to AZD1222 COVID-19 vaccine. Using immunoSEQ multiplex PCR, the repertoire was profiled, and TCRdb retains in-frame clones only, with some absent. The sample consists of more than 140,000 clones, more than 70% of them appearing once. The sample here was peripheral blood, taken on day 0 of AZD1222 vaccination. These receptors all stem from an adult in good health.

The chain couples TRBV7-6 to TRBJ2-7, with D possibly being TRBD2 (6 bases). V lost 2 bases to trimming and J lost 6 bases, with 17 bases between them. CDR3 size: 15 residues. Germline V gene sequence: CDR1 SGHVS, CDR2 FNYEAQ. The DNA of the CDR3 is TGTGCCAGCAGCTTATCGGGGGAAATATCGGGCGAGCAGTACTTC. Its translation is CASSLSGEISGEQYF.

The chain joins TRBV7-6 to TRBJ1-5; D is perhaps TRBD1 (5 bases). The V and J ends lost 0 bases and 2 bases respectively, with 8 bases between them. The CDR3 is made up of 15 amino acids. Germline V gene data show CDR1 as SGHVS and CDR2 as FNYEAQ. In DNA, the CDR3 is TGTGCCAGCAGCTTAGCGGGGGACGGCAATCAGCCCCAGCATTTT. Translating it yields CASSLAGDGNQPQHF.

The gene calls are TRBV7-9 and TRBJ1-3; D unresolved. Looked up from germline, CDR1 is SEHNR and CDR2 is FQNEAQ (reference sequence). The V end lost 2 bases, the J end lost 2 bases, and 7 bases lay between the germline ends. CDR3 length: 14 residues. The CDR3 region has the DNA TGTGCCAGCAGCTTAAAAGGAGCTGGAAACACCATATATTTT. Protein: CASSLKGAGNTIYF.

The chain carries TRBV3-1 (or the pseudogene TRBV3-2) and TRBJ2-1; D uncertain. Germline CDR1 LGHDT, CDR2 YNNKEL (reference sequence). The CDR3 has 13 amino acids. Trimming cost V 4 bases and J 0 bases, with 4 bases left between them. The CDR3 protein is CASSPNSYNEQFF. CDR3 in DNA: TGTGCCAGCAGCCCTAACTCCTACAATGAGCAGTTCTTC.

The genes are TRBV7-9 and TRBJ2-2; D may be TRBD1 (7 bases). The length of the CDR3 is 14 residues. Germline CDR1 SEHNR, CDR2 FQNEAQ (reference sequence). V was clipped by 4 bases and J by 6 bases, with 12 bases between them. CDR3: CASSSFRGAGELFF. The CDR3 nucleotides are TGTGCCAGCAGCTCCTTCAGGGGGGCCGGGGAGCTGTTTTTT.

The CDR3 reads CASSFLFRDNYGYTF. The CDR3, as DNA: TGTGCCAGCAGCTTTCTCTTCAGGGATAACTATGGCTACACCTTC. The chain employs TRBV5-6 and TRBJ1-2, with D possibly being TRBD1 (5 bases). V shed 2 bases and J shed 1 base, with 12 bases lying between them. This CDR3 is built from 15 residues. CDR1 and CDR2 from the germline V gene are SGHDT and YYEEEE. The whole variable domain, remainder taken from reference TRBV5-6 and TRBJ1-2, is DAGVTQSPTHLIKTRGQQVTLRCSPKSGHDTVSWYQQALGQGPQFIFQYYEEEERQRGNFPDRFSGHQFPNYSSELNVNALLLGDSALYLCASSFLFRDNYGYTFGSGTRLTVV.

The chain employs TRBV7-9 and TRBJ2-3; D is perhaps TRBD1 or TRBD2 (6 bases each). Trimming shortened V by 2 bases and J by 4 bases, and 16 bases separated the two germline ends. The CDR3 spans 16 residues. The germline V gene encodes CDR1 SEHNR and CDR2 FQNEAQ (reference sequence). The CDR3 protein is CASSLNGGRNADTQYF. The CDR3 DNA reads TGTGCCAGCAGCTTAAATGGGGGGCGAAACGCAGATACGCAGTATTTT.

V is TRBV6-4 and J is TRBJ2-1; 9 nucleotides align to TRBD2. Germline assignment: CDR1 MRHNA and CDR2 SNTAGT. CDR3 length: 14 residues. V was pared by 9 bases and J by 2 bases, with 5 bases of the junction left unmatched. The CDR3 DNA follows: TGTGCCAGTTCTAGCGGGGTCCCCTACAATGAGCAGTTCTTC. This codes for CASSSGVPYNEQFF.

The chain employs TRBV18 and TRBJ2-3; TRBD2 matches at 8 bases. Germline loops: CDR1 KGHSH, CDR2 LQKENI. CDR3 length equals 16 residues. Unmatched junction bases numbered 7, after V lost 1 base and J lost 4 bases. Here the CDR3 DNA reads TGTGCCAGCTCACCACTAGCGGGAAACGGGGCAGATACGCAGTATTTT. Amino acid sequence: CASSPLAGNGADTQYF.

V usage is TRBV9 and J usage is TRBJ2-1; TRBD2 matches at 9 bases. J gave up 4 bases and V 3 bases, and 5 bases lay outside the gene matches. Looked up from germline, CDR1 is SGDLS and CDR2 is YYNGEE. The CDR3 runs to 15 residues. The CDR3 DNA sequence: TGTGCCAGCAGCGCTAGCGGGATTATGTACAATGAGCAGTTCTTC. Translated: CASSASGIMYNEQFF.

This rearrangement joins TRBV20-1 to TRBJ2-3; D unclear. V lost 3 bases, J lost 8 bases, and 9 bases lay in between. Germline V CDR1 and CDR2: DFQATT, SNEGSKA (reference sequence). There are 11 residues in the CDR3. The CDR3 region is CSARPGPTQYF. DNA for the CDR3: TGCAGTGCTAGGCCGGGCCCTACGCAGTATTTT.

V is TRBV7-8 and J is TRBJ1-5; 8 bases agree with TRBD1. J lost 7 bases, V lost 5 bases, and 4 bases had no gene match. The length of the CDR3 is 13 residues. CDR1 and CDR2 (germline): SGHVS, FQNEAQ. CDR3 nucleotides: TGTGCCAGCAGCACCGGACAGGGCCAGCCCCAGCATTTT. Its protein is CASSTGQGQPQHF.

The V call is TRBV5-1, the J call TRBJ1-2; D ambiguous. Trimming left V 0 bases short and J 5 bases short, with 17 bases between. The germline V gene has CDR1 SGHRS and CDR2 YFSETQ. The CDR3 spans 16 residues. The CDR3 sequence is CASSLEGPRSRYGYTF. The CDR3, as DNA: TGCGCCAGCAGCTTGGAAGGACCGAGATCTAGGTATGGCTACACCTTC.

This sequence joins TRBV27 and TRBJ1-6; a possible D gene is TRBD1 (5 bases). This CDR3 spans 16 amino acids. Germline V CDR1 and CDR2: MNHEY, SMNVEV (reference sequence). Trimming removed 11 bases at V and 1 base at J, with 18 bases between. CDR3 in amino acids: CAPGGTRESYNSPLHF. The DNA of the CDR3 is TGTGCCCCCGGGGGGACTAGGGAGTCCTATAATTCACCCCTCCACTTT.

This clone turned up a few times. V and J are TRBV21-1 and TRBJ2-7; the D call of TRBD2 is as the table states it, not checked on the DNA. TRBV21-1 is a recognized pseudogene. This CDR3 is built from 18 residues. The CDR3 DNA follows: TGTGCCAGCAGCCCCTCGTCGAGGCGGGAGGGACGGGGGGACGAGCAGTACTTC. Translated, it gives CASSPSSRREGRGDEQYF.

This clone was counted a few times. The chain combines TRBV4-2 with TRBJ2-7; TRBD2 matches at 8 bases. The CDR3 is 18 residues long. Germline V CDR1 and CDR2: LGHNA, YNFKEQ. V trimming: 0 bases; J trimming: 2 bases; junction bases outside the gene matches: 12. The CDR3 loop reads CASSQDGPFTSGTYEQYF. The CDR3 DNA reads TGTGCCAGCAGCCAAGACGGACCTTTTACTAGCGGTACCTACGAGCAGTACTTC.

The chain combines TRBV5-4 with TRBJ2-1; TRBD2 agrees at 9 bases. This CDR3 region has 19 residues. Unmatched junction bases numbered 16, after V lost 2 bases and J lost 4 bases. Germline loops: CDR1 SGHNT, CDR2 YYREEE (reference sequence). CDR3 bases: TGTGCCAGCAGCTTAGAACTAGCGGGCGCCCTAGGCCGGTACAATGAGCAGTTCTTC. It specifies CASSLELAGALGRYNEQFF.

V gene TRBV4-3 combines with J gene TRBJ2-7; tentative D call: TRBD2 (5 bases). Trimming removed 0 bases from V and 0 bases from J, with 6 bases in between. The CDR3 is 14 residues long. Germline V CDR1 and CDR2: LGHNA, YSLEER. CDR3 DNA: TGCGCCAGCAGCCAAGAGGGGAGCTCCTACGAGCAGTACTTC. It yields the protein CASSQEGSSYEQYF.

The chain employs TRBV19 and TRBJ2-2; D assignment may be TRBD1 or TRBD2 (6 bases each). The CDR3 length is 16 residues. Germline lookup yields CDR1 LNHDA and CDR2 SQIVND (reference sequence). Trimming shortened V by 3 bases and J by 6 bases, and 17 bases separated the two germline ends. CDR3 coding DNA: TGTGCCAGTAGTATTTCGGGGGCCTTGAGCGCCGGGGAGCTGTTTTTT. Translated: CASSISGALSAGELFF.

The chain combines TRBV7-9 with TRBJ1-2, with D tentatively TRBD1 (5 bases). CDR1 and CDR2 from the germline V gene are SEHNR and FQNEAQ (reference sequence). The CDR3 contains 14 residues. Trimming removed 5 bases at V and 8 bases at J, with 18 bases between. In nucleotides, the CDR3 is TGTGCCAGCAGCCCCCGGGGCAGGGTAGACGGCTACACCTTC. Translation: CASSPRGRVDGYTF.